This TCR beta chain was sequenced during a study of blood T cell repertoires in COVID-19. About the research overall: T cells, B-cell-depleted T cells, or PBMCs supplied cDNA or gDNA.

It was within 2 weeks before study entry that exposed participants met a COVID-19 case. The table came from immunoSEQ multiplex PCR; TCRdb's copy has only in-frame clones and leaves some out. Among roughly 150,000 clones, roughly nine tenths were seen once, and the ten largest hold less than 5%. The CDR3 is 12 residues long. Germline-derived CDR1 and CDR2 are LNHDA and SQIVND (reference sequence). V was cut by 11 bases and J by 8 bases, with 16 bases left in between. V gene TRBV19 combines with J gene TRBJ2-1; D possibly corresponds to TRBD2 (5 bases). The specimen was PBMCs or T cells enriched from blood (not recorded which). The receptor was derived from a woman between 40 and 55 years old who had been exposed to COVID-19. CDR3 protein: CAAKDSSDEQFF. In DNA, the CDR3 is TGTGCCGCCAAGGACTCGTCGGATGAGCAGTTCTTC.